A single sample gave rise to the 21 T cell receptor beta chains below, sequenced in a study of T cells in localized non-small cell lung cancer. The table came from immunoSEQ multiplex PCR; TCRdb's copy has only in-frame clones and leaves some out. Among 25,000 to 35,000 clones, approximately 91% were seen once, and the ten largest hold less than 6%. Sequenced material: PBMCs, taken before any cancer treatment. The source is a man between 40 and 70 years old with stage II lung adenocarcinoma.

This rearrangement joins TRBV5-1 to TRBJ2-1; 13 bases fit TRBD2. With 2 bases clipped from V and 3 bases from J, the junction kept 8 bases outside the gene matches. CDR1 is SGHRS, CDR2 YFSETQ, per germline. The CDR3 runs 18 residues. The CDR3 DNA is TGCGCCAGCAGCTTACCGGGACTAGCGGGACAGGTCTACAATGAGCAGTTCTTC. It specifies CASSLPGLAGQVYNEQFF.

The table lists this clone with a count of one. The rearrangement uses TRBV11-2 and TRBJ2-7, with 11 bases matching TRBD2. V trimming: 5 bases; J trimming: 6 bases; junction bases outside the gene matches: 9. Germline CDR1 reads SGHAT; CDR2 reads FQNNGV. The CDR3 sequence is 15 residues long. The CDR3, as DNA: TGTGCCAGCAGCCTAGGGGGGACTAGCGGTTCCGAGCAGTACTTC. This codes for CASSLGGTSGSEQYF.

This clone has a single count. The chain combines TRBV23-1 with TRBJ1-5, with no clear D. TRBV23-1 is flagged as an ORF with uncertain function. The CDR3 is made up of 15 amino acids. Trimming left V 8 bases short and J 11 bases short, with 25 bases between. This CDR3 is CASYAPGAHVSAQHF. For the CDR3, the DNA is TGCGCCAGCTATGCCCCGGGAGCCCATGTATCGGCCCAGCATTTT.

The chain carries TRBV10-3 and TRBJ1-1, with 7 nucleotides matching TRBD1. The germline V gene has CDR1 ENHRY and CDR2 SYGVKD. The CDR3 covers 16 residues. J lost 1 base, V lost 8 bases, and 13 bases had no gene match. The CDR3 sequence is CAISDPAQGGNTEAFF. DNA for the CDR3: TGTGCCATCTCGGACCCGGCTCAGGGGGGGAACACTGAAGCTTTCTTT.

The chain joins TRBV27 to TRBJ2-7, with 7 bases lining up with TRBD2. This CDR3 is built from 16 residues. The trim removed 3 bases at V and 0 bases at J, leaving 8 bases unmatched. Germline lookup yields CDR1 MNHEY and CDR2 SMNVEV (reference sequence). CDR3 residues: CASSFRLAGHSYEQYF. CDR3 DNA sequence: TGTGCCAGCAGTTTCCGGTTAGCGGGTCACTCCTACGAGCAGTACTTC.

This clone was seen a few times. CDR3 sequence reads: CASSLIPAGESHLTF. The CDR3 DNA follows: TGTGCCAGCAGCCTCATCCCGGCAGGGGAAAGTCACCTGACTTTC. The chain employs TRBV9 and TRBJ2-6; D possibly corresponds to TRBD1 (6 bases). Per the germline V gene, CDR1 is SGDLS and CDR2 is YYNGEE. The CDR3 has 15 residues. Trimming shortened V by 4 bases and J by 15 bases, and 23 bases separated the two germline ends.

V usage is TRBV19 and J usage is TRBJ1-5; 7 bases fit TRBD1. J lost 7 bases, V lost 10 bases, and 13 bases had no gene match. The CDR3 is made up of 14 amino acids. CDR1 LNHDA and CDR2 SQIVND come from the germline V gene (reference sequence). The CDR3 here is CATRQGHSEQPQHF. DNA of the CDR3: TGTGCCACCCGACAGGGTCACAGCGAGCAGCCCCAGCATTTT.

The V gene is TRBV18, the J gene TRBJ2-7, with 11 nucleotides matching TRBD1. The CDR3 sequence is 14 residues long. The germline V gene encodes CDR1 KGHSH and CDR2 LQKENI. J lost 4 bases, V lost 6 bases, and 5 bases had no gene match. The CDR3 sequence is CASSGQGAGYEQYF. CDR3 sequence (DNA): TGTGCCAGCTCCGGACAGGGGGCAGGGTACGAGCAGTACTTC.

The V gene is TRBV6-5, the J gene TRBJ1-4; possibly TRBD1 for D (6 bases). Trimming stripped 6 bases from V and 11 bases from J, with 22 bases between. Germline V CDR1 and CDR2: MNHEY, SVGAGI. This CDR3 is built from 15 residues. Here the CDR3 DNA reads TGTGCCAGCAGGCCTACAGGGCTAGAGGCCATCAAACTGTTTTTT. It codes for CASRPTGLEAIKLFF.

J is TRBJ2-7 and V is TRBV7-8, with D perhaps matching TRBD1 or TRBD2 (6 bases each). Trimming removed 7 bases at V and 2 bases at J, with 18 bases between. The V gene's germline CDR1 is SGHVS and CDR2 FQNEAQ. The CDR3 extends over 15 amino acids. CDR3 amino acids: CASIPRGGGTYEQYF. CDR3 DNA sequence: TGTGCCAGCATCCCTCGAGGAGGGGGGACCTACGAGCAGTACTTC.

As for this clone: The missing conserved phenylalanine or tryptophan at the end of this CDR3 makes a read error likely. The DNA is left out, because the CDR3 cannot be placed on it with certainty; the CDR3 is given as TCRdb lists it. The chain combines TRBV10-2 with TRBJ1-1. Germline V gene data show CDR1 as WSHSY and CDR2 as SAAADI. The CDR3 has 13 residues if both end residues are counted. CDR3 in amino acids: CASSESTGTPTPL.

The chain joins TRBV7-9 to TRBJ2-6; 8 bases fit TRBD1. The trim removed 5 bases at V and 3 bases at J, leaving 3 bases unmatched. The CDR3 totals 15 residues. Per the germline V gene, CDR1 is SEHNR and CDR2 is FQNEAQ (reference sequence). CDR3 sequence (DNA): TGTGCCAGCAGCCTCAGGGGGCTTGGGGCCAACGTCCTGACTTTC. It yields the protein CASSLRGLGANVLTF.

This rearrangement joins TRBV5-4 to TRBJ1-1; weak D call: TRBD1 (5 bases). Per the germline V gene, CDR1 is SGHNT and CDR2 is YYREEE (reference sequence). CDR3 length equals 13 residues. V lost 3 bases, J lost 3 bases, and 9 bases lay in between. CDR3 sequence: CASSSGTDTEAFF. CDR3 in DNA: TGTGCCAGCAGCTCGGGGACGGACACTGAAGCTTTCTTT.

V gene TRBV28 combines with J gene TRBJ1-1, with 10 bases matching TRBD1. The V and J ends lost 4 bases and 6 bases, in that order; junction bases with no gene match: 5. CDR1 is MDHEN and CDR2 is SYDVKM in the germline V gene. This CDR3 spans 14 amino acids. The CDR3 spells CASSSAGQGAEAFF. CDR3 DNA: TGTGCCAGCAGTTCCGCCGGACAGGGGGCTGAAGCTTTCTTT.

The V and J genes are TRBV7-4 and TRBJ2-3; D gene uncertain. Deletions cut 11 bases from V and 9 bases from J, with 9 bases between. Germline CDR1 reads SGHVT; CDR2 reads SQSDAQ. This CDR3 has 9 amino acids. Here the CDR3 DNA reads TGTGCCGAGCCGGTGACGCAGTATTTT. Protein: CAEPVTQYF.

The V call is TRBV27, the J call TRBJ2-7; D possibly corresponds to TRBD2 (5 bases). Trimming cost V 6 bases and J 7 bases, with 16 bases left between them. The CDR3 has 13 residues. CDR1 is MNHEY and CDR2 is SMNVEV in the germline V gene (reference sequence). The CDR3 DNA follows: TGTGCCAGCAGGTCCGGGAAGTCGGGGGAGCAGTACTTC. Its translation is CASRSGKSGEQYF.

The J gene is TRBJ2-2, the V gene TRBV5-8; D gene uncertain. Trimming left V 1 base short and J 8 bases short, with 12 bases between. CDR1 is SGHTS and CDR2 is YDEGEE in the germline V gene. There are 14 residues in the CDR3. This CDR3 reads CASSLKGWNGELFF. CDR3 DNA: TGTGCCAGCAGCTTGAAGGGCTGGAATGGGGAGCTGTTTTTT.

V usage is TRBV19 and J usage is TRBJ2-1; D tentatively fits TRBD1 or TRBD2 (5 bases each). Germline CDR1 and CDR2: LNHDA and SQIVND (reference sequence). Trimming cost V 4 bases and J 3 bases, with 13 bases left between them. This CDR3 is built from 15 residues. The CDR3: CASSTPRGFYNEQFF. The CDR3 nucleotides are TGTGCCAGTAGTACCCCCCGGGGCTTCTACAATGAGCAGTTCTTC.

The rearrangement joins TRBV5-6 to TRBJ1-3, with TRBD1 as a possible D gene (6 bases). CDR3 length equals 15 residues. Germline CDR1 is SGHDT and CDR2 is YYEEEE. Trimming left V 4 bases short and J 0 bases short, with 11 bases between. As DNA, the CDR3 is TGTGCCAGCAGCCCGGACAGTTCCTCTGGAAACACCATATATTTT. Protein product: CASSPDSSSGNTIYF.

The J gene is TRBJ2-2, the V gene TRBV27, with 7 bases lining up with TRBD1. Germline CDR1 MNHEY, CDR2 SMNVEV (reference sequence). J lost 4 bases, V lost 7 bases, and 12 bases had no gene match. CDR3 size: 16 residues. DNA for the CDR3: TGTGCCAGCACCGCGAACCCAGGGGGTATCACCGGGGAGCTGTTTTTT. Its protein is CASTANPGGITGELFF.

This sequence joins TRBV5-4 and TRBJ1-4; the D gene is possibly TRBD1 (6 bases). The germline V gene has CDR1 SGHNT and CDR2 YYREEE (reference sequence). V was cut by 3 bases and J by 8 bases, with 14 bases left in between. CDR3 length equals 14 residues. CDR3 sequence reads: CASSSPGGREKLFF. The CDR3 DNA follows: TGTGCCAGCAGCTCCCCCGGGGGGCGGGAAAAACTGTTTTTT.